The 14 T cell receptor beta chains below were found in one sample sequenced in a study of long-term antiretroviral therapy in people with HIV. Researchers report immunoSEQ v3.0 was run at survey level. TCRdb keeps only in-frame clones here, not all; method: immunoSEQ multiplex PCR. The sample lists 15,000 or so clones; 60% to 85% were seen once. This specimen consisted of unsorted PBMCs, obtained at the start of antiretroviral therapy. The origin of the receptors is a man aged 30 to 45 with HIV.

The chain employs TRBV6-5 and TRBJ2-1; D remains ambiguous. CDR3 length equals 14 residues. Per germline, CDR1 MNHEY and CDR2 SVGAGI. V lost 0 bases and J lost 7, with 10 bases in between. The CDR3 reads CASSYSAGPNEQFF. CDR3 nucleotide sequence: TGTGCCAGCAGTTACTCCGCAGGCCCTAATGAGCAGTTCTTC.

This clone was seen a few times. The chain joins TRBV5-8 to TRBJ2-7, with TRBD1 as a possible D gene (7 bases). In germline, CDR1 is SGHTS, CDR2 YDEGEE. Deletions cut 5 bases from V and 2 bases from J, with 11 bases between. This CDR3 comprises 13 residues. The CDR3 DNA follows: TGTGCCAGCAGGGAGGGACAGACCTACGAGCAGTACTTC. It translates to CASREGQTYEQYF.

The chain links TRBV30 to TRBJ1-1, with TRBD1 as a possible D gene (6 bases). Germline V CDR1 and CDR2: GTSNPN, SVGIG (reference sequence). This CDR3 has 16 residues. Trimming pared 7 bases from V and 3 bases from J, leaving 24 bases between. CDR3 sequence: CASGAGRILVDTEAFF. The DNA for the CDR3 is TGTGCCTCGGGGGCAGGGCGAATTTTGGTGGACACTGAAGCTTTCTTT.

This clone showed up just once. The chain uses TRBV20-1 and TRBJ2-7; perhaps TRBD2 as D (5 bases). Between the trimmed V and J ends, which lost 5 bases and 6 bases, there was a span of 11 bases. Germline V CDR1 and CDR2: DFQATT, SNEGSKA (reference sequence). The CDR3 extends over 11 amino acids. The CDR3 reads CSAYLEGEQYF. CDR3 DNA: TGCAGTGCTTACCTTGAGGGCGAGCAGTACTTC.

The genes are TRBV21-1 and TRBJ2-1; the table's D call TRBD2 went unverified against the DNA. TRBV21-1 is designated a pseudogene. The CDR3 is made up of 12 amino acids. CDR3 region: CASSNLRNEQFF. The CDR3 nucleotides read TGTGCCAGCAGCAATTTGAGGAATGAGCAGTTCTTC.

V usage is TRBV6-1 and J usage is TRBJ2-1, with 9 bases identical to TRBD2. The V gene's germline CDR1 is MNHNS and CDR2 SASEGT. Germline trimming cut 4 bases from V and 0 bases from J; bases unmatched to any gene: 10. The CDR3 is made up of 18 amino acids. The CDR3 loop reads CASSALPSGAPSYNEQFF. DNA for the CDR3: TGTGCCAGCAGTGCCCTTCCTAGCGGGGCACCCTCCTACAATGAGCAGTTCTTC.

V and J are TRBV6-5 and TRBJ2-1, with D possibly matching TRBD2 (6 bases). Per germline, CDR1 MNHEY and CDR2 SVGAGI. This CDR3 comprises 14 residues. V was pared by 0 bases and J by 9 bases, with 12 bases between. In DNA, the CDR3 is TGTGCCAGCAGTTACTCGGCGGGGCCTCTTGAGCAGTTCTTC. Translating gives CASSYSAGPLEQFF.

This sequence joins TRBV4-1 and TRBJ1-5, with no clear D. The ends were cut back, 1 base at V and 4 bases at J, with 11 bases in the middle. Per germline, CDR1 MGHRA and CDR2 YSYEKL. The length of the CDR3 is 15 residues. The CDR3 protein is CASSQAPEWNQPQHF. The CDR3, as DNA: TGCGCCAGCAGCCAAGCACCTGAATGGAATCAGCCCCAGCATTTT.

Here the CDR3 reads CASSLYQTVGSMNTEAFF. Written as DNA, the CDR3 is TGTGCCAGCAGCTTATATCAGACAGTCGGGAGCATGAACACTGAAGCTTTCTTT. This chain links TRBV7-3 with TRBJ1-1, with D perhaps matching TRBD1 (5 bases). CDR1 is SGHTA and CDR2 is FQGTGA in the germline V gene. CDR3 length equals 18 residues. Trimming removed 2 bases at V and 0 bases at J, with 19 bases between.

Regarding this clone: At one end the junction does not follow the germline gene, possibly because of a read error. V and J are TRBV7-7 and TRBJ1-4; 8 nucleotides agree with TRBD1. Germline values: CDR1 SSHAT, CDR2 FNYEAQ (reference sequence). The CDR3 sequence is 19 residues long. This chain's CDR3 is CASSPKAGTGPHPNEKLFF. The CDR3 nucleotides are TGTGCTAGCAGCCCTAAAGCCGGGACAGGACCTCATCCTAATGAAAAACTGTTTTTT.

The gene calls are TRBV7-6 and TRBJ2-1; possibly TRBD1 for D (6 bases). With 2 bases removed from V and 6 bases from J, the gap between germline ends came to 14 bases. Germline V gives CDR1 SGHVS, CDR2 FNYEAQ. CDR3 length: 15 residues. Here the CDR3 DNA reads TGTGCCAGCAGCTTAACAGGGTTCGTCGGCAATGAGCAGTTCTTC. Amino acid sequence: CASSLTGFVGNEQFF.

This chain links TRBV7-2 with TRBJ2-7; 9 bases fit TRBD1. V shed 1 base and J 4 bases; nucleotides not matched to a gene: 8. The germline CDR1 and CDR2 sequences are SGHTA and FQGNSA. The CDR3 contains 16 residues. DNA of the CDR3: TGTGCCAGCAGCTTAGACCCGCCGGGACAGGGATACGAGCAGTACTTC. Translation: CASSLDPPGQGYEQYF.

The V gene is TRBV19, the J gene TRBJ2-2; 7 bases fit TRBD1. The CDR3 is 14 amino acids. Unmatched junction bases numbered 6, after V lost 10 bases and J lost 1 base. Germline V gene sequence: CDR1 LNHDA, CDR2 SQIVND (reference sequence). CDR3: CATDRALNTGELFF. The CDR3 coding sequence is TGTGCCACTGACAGGGCCCTGAACACCGGGGAGCTGTTTTTT.

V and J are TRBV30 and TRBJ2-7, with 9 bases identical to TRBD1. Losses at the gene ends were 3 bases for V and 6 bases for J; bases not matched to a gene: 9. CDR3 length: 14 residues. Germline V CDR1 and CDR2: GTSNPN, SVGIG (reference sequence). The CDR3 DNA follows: TGTGCCTGGAGCCCAACGGACAGGGGACGCGAGCAGTACTTC. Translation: CAWSPTDRGREQYF.